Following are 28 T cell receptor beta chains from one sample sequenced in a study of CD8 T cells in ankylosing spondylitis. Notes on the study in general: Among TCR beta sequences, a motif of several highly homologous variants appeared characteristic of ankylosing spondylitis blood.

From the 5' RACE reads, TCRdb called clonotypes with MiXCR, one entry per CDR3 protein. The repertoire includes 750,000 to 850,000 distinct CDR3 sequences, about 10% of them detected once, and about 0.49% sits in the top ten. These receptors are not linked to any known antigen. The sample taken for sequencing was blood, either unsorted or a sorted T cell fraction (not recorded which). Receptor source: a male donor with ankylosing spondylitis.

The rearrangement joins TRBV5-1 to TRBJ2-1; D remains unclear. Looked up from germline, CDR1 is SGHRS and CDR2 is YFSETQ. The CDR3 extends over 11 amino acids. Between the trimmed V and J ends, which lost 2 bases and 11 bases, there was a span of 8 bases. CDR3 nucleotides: TGCGCCAGCAGCTTTGGTCCTAAGCAGTTCTTC. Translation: CASSFGPKQFF.

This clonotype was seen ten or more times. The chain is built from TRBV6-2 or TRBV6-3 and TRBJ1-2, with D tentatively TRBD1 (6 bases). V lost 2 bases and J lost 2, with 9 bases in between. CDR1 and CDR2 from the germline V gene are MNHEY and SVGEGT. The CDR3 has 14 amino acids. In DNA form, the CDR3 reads TGTGCCAGCAGTTACGGACAGATCAACTATGGCTACACCTTC. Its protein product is CASSYGQINYGYTF.

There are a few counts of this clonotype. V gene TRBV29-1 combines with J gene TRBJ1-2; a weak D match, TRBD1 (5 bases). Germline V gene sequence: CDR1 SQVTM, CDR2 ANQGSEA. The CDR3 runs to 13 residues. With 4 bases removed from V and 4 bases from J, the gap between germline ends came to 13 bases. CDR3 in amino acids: CSVGPGAPYGYTF. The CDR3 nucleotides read TGCAGCGTTGGGCCCGGGGCCCCCTATGGCTACACCTTC.

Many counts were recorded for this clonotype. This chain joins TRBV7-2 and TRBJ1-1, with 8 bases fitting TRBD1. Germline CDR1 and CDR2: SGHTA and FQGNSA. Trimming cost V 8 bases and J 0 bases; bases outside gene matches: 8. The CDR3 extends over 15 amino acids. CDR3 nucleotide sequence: TGTGCCAGCGCGTGGACAGGGAGGGTGAACACTGAAGCTTTCTTT. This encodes CASAWTGRVNTEAFF. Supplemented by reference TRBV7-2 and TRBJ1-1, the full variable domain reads GAGVSQSPSNKVTEKGKDVELRCDPISGHTALYWYRQSLGQGLEFLIYFQGNSAPDKSGLPSDRFSAERTGGSVSTLTIQRTQQEDSAVYLCASAWTGRVNTEAFFGQGTRLTVV.

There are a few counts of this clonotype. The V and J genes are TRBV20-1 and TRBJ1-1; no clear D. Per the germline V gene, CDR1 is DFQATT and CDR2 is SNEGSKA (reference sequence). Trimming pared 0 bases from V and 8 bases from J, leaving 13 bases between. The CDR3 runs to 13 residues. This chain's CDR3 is CSARDMRQREAFF. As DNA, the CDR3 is TGCAGTGCTAGAGATATGAGACAACGAGAAGCTTTCTTT.

CDR3 sequence reads: CASSRPGTGEAFF. CDR3 bases: TGTGCCAGCAGCCGACCGGGGACAGGAGAAGCTTTCTTT. The rearrangement uses TRBV5-6 and TRBJ1-1; 8 nucleotides line up with TRBD1. The germline V gene encodes CDR1 SGHDT and CDR2 YYEEEE. Unmatched junction bases numbered 7, after V lost 4 bases and J lost 8 bases. The CDR3 is 13 amino acids.

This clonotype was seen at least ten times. Written as DNA, the CDR3 is TGCAGCGTTCTGACAGGGCCCTCCACTAATTCACCCCTCCACTTT. This encodes CSVLTGPSTNSPLHF. V is TRBV29-1 and J is TRBJ1-6; TRBD1 matches at 7 bases. The CDR3 consists of 15 residues. V was clipped by 5 bases and J by 6 bases; unmatched bases: 10. CDR1 and CDR2 (germline): SQVTM, ANQGSEA. Looking up the rest from reference TRBV29-1 and TRBJ1-6 gives the full variable domain: SAVISQKPSRDICQRGTSLTIQCQVDSQVTMMFWYRQQPGQSLTLIATANQGSEATYESGFVIDKFPISRPNLTFSTLTVSNMSPEDSSIYLCSVLTGPSTNSPLHFGNGTRLTVT.

The CDR3 loop reads CSARRSASNYGYTF. In DNA form, the CDR3 reads TGCAGTGCTAGAAGGTCAGCCTCTAACTATGGCTACACCTTC. The gene calls are TRBV20-1 and TRBJ1-2, with D unresolved. V was trimmed by 2 bases and J by 0 bases, leaving 10 bases between them. This CDR3 is 14 amino acids long. Germline V CDR1 and CDR2: DFQATT, SNEGSKA (reference sequence).

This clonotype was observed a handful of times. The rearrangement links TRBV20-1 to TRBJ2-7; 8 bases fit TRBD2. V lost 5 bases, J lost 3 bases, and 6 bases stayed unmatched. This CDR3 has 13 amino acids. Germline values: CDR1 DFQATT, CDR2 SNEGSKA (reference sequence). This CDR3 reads CSAQVAGFYEQYF. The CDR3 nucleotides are TGCAGTGCTCAGGTAGCGGGGTTCTACGAGCAGTACTTC.

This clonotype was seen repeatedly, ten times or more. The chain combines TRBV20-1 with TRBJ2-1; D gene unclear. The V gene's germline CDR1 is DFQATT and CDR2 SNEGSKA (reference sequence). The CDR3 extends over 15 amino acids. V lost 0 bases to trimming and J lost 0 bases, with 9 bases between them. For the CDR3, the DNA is TGCAGTGCTAGAGATGCCTTTAGCTCCTACAATGAGCAGTTCTTC. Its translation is CSARDAFSSYNEQFF.

The CDR3 loop reads CASSDRAEQFF. CDR3 DNA sequence: TGTGCCAGCAGCGACCGGGCCGAGCAGTTCTTC. The V and J genes are TRBV9 and TRBJ2-1; D is ambiguous. V lost 3 bases to trimming and J lost 10 bases, with 8 bases between them. This CDR3 comprises 11 residues. Germline-derived CDR1 and CDR2 are SGDLS and YYNGEE. The whole variable domain, remainder taken from reference TRBV9 and TRBJ2-1, is DSGVTQTPKHLITATGQRVTLRCSPRSGDLSVYWYQQSLDQGLQFLIQYYNGEERAKGNILERFSAQQFPDLHSELNLSSLELGDSALYFCASSDRAEQFFGPGTRLTVL.

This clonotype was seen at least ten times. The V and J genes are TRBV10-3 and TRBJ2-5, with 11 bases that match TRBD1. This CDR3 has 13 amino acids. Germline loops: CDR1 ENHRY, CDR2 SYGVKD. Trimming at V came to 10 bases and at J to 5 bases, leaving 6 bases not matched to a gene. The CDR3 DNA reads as TGTGCCAGCGGACAGGGGGCGTGGGAGACCCAGTACTTC. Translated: CASGQGAWETQYF.

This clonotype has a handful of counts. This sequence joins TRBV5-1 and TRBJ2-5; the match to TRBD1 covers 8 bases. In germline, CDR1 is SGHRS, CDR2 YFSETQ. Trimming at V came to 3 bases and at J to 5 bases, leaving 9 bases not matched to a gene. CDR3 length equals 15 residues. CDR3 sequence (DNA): TGCGCCAGCAGCTGGACGGGACAGGAGAGGGAGACCCAGTACTTC. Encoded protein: CASSWTGQERETQYF.

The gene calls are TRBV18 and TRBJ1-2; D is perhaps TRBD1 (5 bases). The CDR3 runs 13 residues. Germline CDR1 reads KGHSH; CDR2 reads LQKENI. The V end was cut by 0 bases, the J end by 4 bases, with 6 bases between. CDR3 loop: CASSPPDSYGYTF. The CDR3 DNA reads TGTGCCAGCTCACCACCTGACAGCTATGGCTACACCTTC.

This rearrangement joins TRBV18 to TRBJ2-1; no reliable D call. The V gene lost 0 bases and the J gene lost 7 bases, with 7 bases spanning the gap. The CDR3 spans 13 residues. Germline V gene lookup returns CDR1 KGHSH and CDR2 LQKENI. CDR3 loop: CASSPPARNEQFF. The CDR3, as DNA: TGTGCCAGCTCACCACCGGCGCGGAATGAGCAGTTCTTC.

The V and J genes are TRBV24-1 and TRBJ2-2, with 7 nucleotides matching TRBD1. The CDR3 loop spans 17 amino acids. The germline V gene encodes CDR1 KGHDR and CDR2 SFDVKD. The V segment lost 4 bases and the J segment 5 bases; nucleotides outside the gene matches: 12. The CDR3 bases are TGTGCCACCAGTGACCGTGGACAGGCGAGTGCTACCGGGGAGCTGTTTTTT. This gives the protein CATSDRGQASATGELFF.

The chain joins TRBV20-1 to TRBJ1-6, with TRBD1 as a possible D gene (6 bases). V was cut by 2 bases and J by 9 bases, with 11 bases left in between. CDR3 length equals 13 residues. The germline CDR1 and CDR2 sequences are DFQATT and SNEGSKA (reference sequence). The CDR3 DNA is TGCAGTGCTAGATGGGGGGCGGGTTCACCCCTCCACTTT. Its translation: CSARWGAGSPLHF.

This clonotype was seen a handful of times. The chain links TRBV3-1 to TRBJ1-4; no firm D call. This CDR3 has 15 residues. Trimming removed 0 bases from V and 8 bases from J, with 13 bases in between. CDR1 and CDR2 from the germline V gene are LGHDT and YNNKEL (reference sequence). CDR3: CASSQDLARTEKLFF. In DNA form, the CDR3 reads TGTGCCAGCAGCCAAGATCTGGCCCGTACGGAAAAACTGTTTTTT.

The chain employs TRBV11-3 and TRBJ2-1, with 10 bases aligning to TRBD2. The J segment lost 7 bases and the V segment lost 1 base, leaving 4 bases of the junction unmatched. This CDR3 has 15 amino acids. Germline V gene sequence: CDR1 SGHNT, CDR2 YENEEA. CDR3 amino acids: CASSLGTSGMNEQFF. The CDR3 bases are TGTGCCAGCAGCTTAGGGACTAGCGGAATGAATGAGCAGTTCTTC. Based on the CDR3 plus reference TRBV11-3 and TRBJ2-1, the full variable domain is EAGVVQSPRYKIIEKKQPVAFWCNPISGHNTLYWYLQNLGQGPELLIRYENEEAVDDSQLPKDRFSAERLKGVDSTLKIQPAELGDSAVYLCASSLGTSGMNEQFFGPGTRLTVL.

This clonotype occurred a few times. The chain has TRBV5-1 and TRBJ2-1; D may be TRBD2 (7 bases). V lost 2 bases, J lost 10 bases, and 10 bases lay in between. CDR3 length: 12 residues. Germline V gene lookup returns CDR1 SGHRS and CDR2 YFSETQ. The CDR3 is CASSFGGQEQFF. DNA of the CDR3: TGCGCCAGCAGCTTCGGGGGGCAAGAGCAGTTCTTC.

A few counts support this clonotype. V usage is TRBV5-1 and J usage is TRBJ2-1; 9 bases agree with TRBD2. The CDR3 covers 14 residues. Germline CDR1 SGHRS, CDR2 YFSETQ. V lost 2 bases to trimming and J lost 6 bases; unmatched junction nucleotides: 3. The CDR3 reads CASSFLAGSNEQFF. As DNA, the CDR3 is TGCGCCAGCAGCTTCCTAGCGGGAAGCAATGAGCAGTTCTTC.

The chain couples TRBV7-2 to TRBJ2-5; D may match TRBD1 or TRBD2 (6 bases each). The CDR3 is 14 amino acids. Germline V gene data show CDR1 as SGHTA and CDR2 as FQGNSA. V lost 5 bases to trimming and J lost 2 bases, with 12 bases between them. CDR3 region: CASSPRGEQETQYF. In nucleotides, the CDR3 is TGTGCCAGCAGCCCGAGGGGGGAGCAAGAGACCCAGTACTTC.

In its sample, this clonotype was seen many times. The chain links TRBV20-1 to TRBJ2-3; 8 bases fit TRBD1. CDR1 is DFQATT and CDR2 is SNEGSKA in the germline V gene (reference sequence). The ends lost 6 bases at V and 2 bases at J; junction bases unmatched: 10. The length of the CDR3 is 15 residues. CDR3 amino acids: CSAQGRQGATDTQYF. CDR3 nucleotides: TGCAGTGCCCAAGGTCGCCAGGGGGCCACAGATACGCAGTATTTT.

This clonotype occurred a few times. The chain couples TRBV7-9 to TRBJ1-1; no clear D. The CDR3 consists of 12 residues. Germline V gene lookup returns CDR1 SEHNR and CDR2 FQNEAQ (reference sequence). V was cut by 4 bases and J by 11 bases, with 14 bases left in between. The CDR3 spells CASSSGFGDAFF. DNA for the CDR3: TGTGCCAGCAGCTCAGGATTCGGTGACGCTTTCTTT.

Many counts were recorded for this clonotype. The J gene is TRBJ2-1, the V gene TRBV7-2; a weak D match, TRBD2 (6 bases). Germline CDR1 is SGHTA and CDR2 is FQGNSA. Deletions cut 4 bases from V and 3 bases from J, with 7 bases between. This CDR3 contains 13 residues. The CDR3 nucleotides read TGTGCCAGCAGCTCCGGGGGCTACAATGAGCAGTTCTTC. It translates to CASSSGGYNEQFF.

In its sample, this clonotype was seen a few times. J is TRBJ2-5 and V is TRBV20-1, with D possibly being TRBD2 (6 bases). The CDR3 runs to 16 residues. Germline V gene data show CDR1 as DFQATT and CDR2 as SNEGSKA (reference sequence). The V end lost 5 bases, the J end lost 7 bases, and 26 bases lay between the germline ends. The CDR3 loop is CSADPSGRFYLGTQYF. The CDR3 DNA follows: TGCAGTGCTGACCCCAGCGGGCGCTTTTACTTAGGGACCCAGTACTTC.

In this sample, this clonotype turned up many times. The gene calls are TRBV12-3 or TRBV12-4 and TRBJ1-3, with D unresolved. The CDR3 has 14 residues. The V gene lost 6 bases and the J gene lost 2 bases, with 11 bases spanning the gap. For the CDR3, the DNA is TGTGCCAGCAGCCTCGAGGCAGCTGGAAACACCATATATTTT. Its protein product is CASSLEAAGNTIYF.

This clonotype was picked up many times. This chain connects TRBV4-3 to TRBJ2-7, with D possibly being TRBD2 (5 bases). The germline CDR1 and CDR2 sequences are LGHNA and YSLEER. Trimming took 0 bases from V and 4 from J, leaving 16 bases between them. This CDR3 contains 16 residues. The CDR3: CASSQDRRVRAYEQYF. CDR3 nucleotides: TGCGCCAGCAGCCAAGATCGGCGGGTTAGAGCGTACGAGCAGTACTTC.